What follows are 19 T cell receptor beta chains derived from one specimen sequenced in a study of cytomegalovirus exposure and HLA in healthy donors. Primers: 60 Vbeta forward and 13 Jbeta reverse. Libraries were prepared by immunoSEQ multiplex PCR; TCRdb keeps only in-frame clonotypes and omits some of them. In the table there are 110,000 to 150,000 clones, roughly 85% of which are singletons. Sequenced sample: PBMCs. The receptors were gathered from a male donor in good health and CMV-seronegative.

The chain has TRBV4-2 and TRBJ2-6; TRBD1 aligns across 8 bases. After removal of 4 bases from V and 0 bases from J, the junction contained 11 bases not matched to a gene. CDR3 size: 19 residues. Germline V gene sequence: CDR1 LGHNA, CDR2 YNFKEQ. The CDR3 coding sequence is TGTGCCAGCAGCCCCCATGGTAGGACAGGGAGCTCTGGGGCCAACGTCCTGACTTTC. It encodes CASSPHGRTGSSGANVLTF.

The chain links TRBV19 to TRBJ2-1; D uncertain. The CDR3 totals 13 residues. Trimming cost V 3 bases and J 10 bases, with 13 bases left between them. CDR1 is LNHDA, CDR2 SQIVND, per germline (reference sequence). The CDR3 coding sequence is TGTGCCAGTAGTATCCGCTCTGGCGGAGAGCAGTTCTTC. Protein: CASSIRSGGEQFF.

The J gene is TRBJ2-5, the V gene TRBV19; D might be TRBD2 (6 bases). The J call is uncertain, as TRBJ2-7 better fits the DNA end. The CDR3 extends over 15 amino acids. Germline V lookup: CDR1 LNHDA, CDR2 SQIVND (reference sequence). The DNA of the CDR3 is TGTGCCAGTAGTATAGAGGGACTCCCGCCCTACGAGCAGTACTTC. This gives the protein CASSIEGLPPYEQYF.

The chain recombines TRBV5-8 with TRBJ1-1, with TRBD1 matching 7 bases. Germline V gene data show CDR1 as SGHTS and CDR2 as YDEGEE. This CDR3 comprises 16 residues. V lost 4 bases to trimming and J lost 3 bases; unmatched junction nucleotides: 12. CDR3 bases: TGTGCCAGCAGCCCTCGGGACAGAATTGGGCACACTGAAGCTTTCTTT. Encoded protein: CASSPRDRIGHTEAFF.

The table lists this clone with a count of one. This rearrangement joins TRBV9 to TRBJ2-2, with a tentative D call TRBD2 (5 bases). This CDR3 is 13 amino acids long. The V gene's germline CDR1 is SGDLS and CDR2 YYNGEE. V was cut by 7 bases and J by 4 bases, with 11 bases left in between. The CDR3: CASGLAGTGELFF. CDR3 nucleotide sequence: TGTGCCAGCGGGCTAGCTGGCACCGGGGAGCTGTTTTTT.

This chain connects TRBV4-2 to TRBJ2-7; 7 bases map to TRBD1. The V gene end was trimmed by 1 base and the J gene end by 4 bases; junction bases not matched to a gene: 7. CDR3 length: 15 amino acids. Germline loops: CDR1 LGHNA, CDR2 YNFKEQ. CDR3 sequence (DNA): TGTGCCAGCAGCCAAGTCCGGCAGGGGGTATACGAGCAGTACTTC. Translation gives CASSQVRQGVYEQYF.

The chain uses TRBV28 and TRBJ1-1; D remains unclear. CDR1 and CDR2 (germline): MDHEN, SYDVKM. The V end was cut by 1 base, the J end by 11 bases, with 14 bases between. The CDR3 runs to 13 residues. CDR3 DNA: TGTGCCAGCAGTTTATTCACCGGTCTGTGGGCTTTCTTT. It yields the protein CASSLFTGLWAFF.

J is TRBJ2-3 and V is TRBV6-6, with D hard to call. This CDR3 has 14 residues. The V gene's germline CDR1 is MNHNY and CDR2 SVGAGI (reference sequence). Trimming took 8 bases from V and 2 from J, leaving 14 bases between them. CDR3 in amino acids: CASVRSSYTDTQYF. The CDR3 DNA sequence: TGTGCCAGCGTACGGAGCAGCTACACAGATACGCAGTATTTT.

The chain joins TRBV9 to TRBJ2-7; TRBD1 might be the D (6 bases). Germline V gene data show CDR1 as SGDLS and CDR2 as YYNGEE. Trimming removed 2 bases from V and 2 bases from J, with 11 bases in between. This CDR3 spans 14 amino acids. The CDR3 DNA follows: TGTGCCAGCAGCGTTTGGGACACCGCCTACGAGCAGTACTTC. Translated, it gives CASSVWDTAYEQYF.

The rearrangement joins TRBV19 to TRBJ2-2; 7 nucleotides align to TRBD1. The junction had 4 bases not matched to a gene; V was cut back by 0 bases and J by 3 bases. CDR1 and CDR2 (germline): LNHDA, SQIVND (reference sequence). CDR3 size: 16 residues. The CDR3 reads CASSIDRGQYTGELFF. The DNA for the CDR3 is TGTGCCAGTAGTATAGATAGGGGACAGTACACCGGGGAGCTGTTTTTT.

The chain is built from TRBV7-8 and TRBJ2-5, with TRBD2 matching over 15 bases. This CDR3 is 17 amino acids long. V lost 5 bases and J lost 4; bases outside the gene matches: 8. Per the germline V gene, CDR1 is SGHVS and CDR2 is FQNEAQ. The CDR3 region has the DNA TGTGCCAGCAGCCCGGGACTAGCGGGAGGCGTCGTAGAGACCCAGTACTTC. This encodes CASSPGLAGGVVETQYF.

The V call is TRBV15, the J call TRBJ2-5, with 7 nucleotides matching TRBD1. The J call is in doubt because the DNA end fits TRBJ2-7 better. The CDR3 sequence is 15 residues long. Germline V gives CDR1 LNHNV, CDR2 YYDKDF (reference sequence). The CDR3, as DNA: TGTGCCACCAGCAGAGAAGGGACAGCAAGCTACGAGCAGTACTTC. Translating gives CATSREGTASYEQYF.

The chain joins TRBV7-3 to TRBJ2-7, with D tentatively TRBD1 (5 bases). Germline CDR1 and CDR2: SGHTA and FQGTGA. Trimming stripped 5 bases from V and 0 bases from J, with 11 bases between. CDR3 length: 14 amino acids. The CDR3 sequence: CASSAGHGSYEQYF. CDR3 in DNA: TGTGCCAGCAGCGCAGGACACGGCTCCTACGAGCAGTACTTC. Looking up the rest from reference TRBV7-3 and TRBJ2-7 gives the full variable domain: GAGVSQTPSNKVTEKGKYVELRCDPISGHTALYWYRQSLGQGPEFLIYFQGTGAADDSGLPNDRFFAVRPEGSVSTLKIQRTERGDSAVYLCASSAGHGSYEQYFGPGTRLTVT.

This clone has only a few counts. This chain joins TRBV28 and TRBJ2-5; 13 bases are shared with TRBD2. Germline V lookup: CDR1 MDHEN, CDR2 SYDVKM. The CDR3 length is 20 residues. The trim removed 7 bases at V and 3 bases at J, leaving 20 bases unmatched. The CDR3: CASTNPYGTSGIGWKETQYF. In DNA, the CDR3 is TGTGCCAGCACAAACCCATACGGGACTAGCGGGATAGGGTGGAAAGAGACCCAGTACTTC.

The rearrangement joins TRBV28 to TRBJ1-5; the D is unclear. V shed 5 bases and J shed 5 bases, with 19 bases lying between them. The CDR3 runs to 16 residues. Germline CDR1 is MDHEN and CDR2 is SYDVKM. The CDR3 sequence is CASSLDPPEEDQPQHF. DNA of the CDR3: TGTGCCAGCAGTCTCGACCCGCCGGAGGAGGATCAGCCCCAGCATTTT.

The chain employs TRBV28 and TRBJ2-6, with a tentative D call TRBD1 (5 bases). The germline V and J ends were trimmed by 2 bases and 3 bases, with 11 bases remaining between them. CDR1 is MDHEN, CDR2 SYDVKM, per germline. The CDR3 is 16 amino acids. CDR3 region: CASSLTGPYGANVLTF. The DNA of the CDR3 is TGTGCCAGCAGTTTAACAGGACCGTATGGGGCCAACGTCCTGACTTTC.

This rearrangement joins TRBV20-1 to TRBJ2-7, with D possibly TRBD2 on 7 matching bases. Trimming stripped 6 bases from V and 7 bases from J, with 13 bases between. This CDR3 contains 11 residues. Germline V lookup: CDR1 DFQATT, CDR2 SNEGSKA (reference sequence). The CDR3 coding sequence is TGCAGTGCCACGGAGGGGGGGGAGCAGTACTTC. Protein sequence: CSATEGGEQYF.

The chain combines TRBV5-1 with TRBJ1-1, with 8 bases that match TRBD1. With V trimmed by 5 bases and J by 5 bases, 14 bases remained unmatched. Germline CDR1 and CDR2: SGHRS and YFSETQ. CDR3 size: 16 residues. CDR3 protein: CASSVSQGAGWTEAFF. The CDR3 nucleotides read TGCGCCAGCAGTGTCTCTCAGGGGGCTGGTTGGACTGAAGCTTTCTTT.

The table lists this clone with a count of one. The chain couples TRBV14 to TRBJ2-7; D possibly corresponds to TRBD1 (5 bases). Germline V lookup: CDR1 SGHDN, CDR2 FVKESK. The CDR3 contains 16 residues. Trimming left V 5 bases short and J 1 base short, with 18 bases between. The CDR3 DNA follows: TGTGCCAGCAGCTCAGGGCGGCCCGAGAGATCCTACGAGCAGTACTTC. Translation: CASSSGRPERSYEQYF.